A single sample gave rise to the 20 T cell receptor beta chains below, sequenced in a study of cytomegalovirus exposure and HLA in healthy donors. The PCR ran on 60 Vbeta and 13 Jbeta primers. Generated by immunoSEQ multiplex PCR, the TCRdb table keeps only in-frame clones and is missing some. This table has approximately 210,000 clones, 75% to 85% appearing once. The sequenced sample consisted of PBMCs. The receptors derive from a male donor in good health and CMV-seropositive.

The chain couples TRBV5-1 to TRBJ2-2; unclear D gene. V lost 0 bases and J 1 base, leaving 4 bases between the germline ends. Looked up from germline, CDR1 is SGHRS and CDR2 is YFSETQ. This CDR3 is 14 amino acids long. CDR3 residues: CASSLAVNTGELFF. In nucleotides, the CDR3 is TGCGCCAGCAGCTTGGCGGTGAACACCGGGGAGCTGTTTTTT.

The chain combines TRBV7-9 with TRBJ2-1; the match to TRBD1 covers 8 bases. The germline V gene has CDR1 SEHNR and CDR2 FQNEAQ (reference sequence). V was pared by 6 bases and J by 15 bases, with 22 bases of the junction left unmatched. The CDR3 covers 16 residues. The CDR3 nucleotides read TGTGCCAGCAGTACGGACAGGGACTTTATCCCTAGGAGACGGTTCTTC. Translating it yields CASSTDRDFIPRRRFF. The variable domain in full, with the rest retrieved from reference TRBV7-9 and TRBJ2-1, is DTGVSQNPRHKITKRGQNVTFRCDPISEHNRLYWYRQTLGQGPEFLTYFQNEAQLEKSRLLSDRFSAERPKGSFSTLEIQRTEQGDSAMYLCASSTDRDFIPRRRFFGPGTRLTVL.

The chain uses TRBV19 and TRBJ2-7, with D perhaps matching TRBD2 (5 bases). The CDR3 has 13 amino acids. Trimming cost V 1 base and J 2 bases, with 6 bases left between them. Germline CDR1 and CDR2: LNHDA and SQIVND (reference sequence). CDR3 DNA: TGTGCCAGTAGTATAGGACTACCCTACGAGCAGTACTTC. This sequence encodes CASSIGLPYEQYF. Using reference TRBV19 and TRBJ2-7 for the parts outside the CDR3, the full variable domain is DGGITQSPKYLFRKEGQNVTLSCEQNLNHDAMYWYRQDPGQGLRLIYYSQIVNDFQKGDIAEGYSVSREKKESFPLTVTSAQKNPTAFYLCASSIGLPYEQYFGPGTRLTVT.

The CDR3 DNA follows: TGTGCCAGCAGTCCACAAGGGACTAATCTGTACTTC. It codes for CASSPQGTNLYF. This chain joins TRBV6-5 and TRBJ2-4; 7 bases line up with TRBD2. The V and J ends lost 5 bases and 15 bases, in that order; junction bases with no gene match: 10. This CDR3 has 12 residues. Per the germline V gene, CDR1 is MNHEY and CDR2 is SVGAGI.

Turning to this clone: One junction end does not reproduce the germline sequence, and a read error may be involved. The CDR3 is CSSSLTGFSGTRDTQYF. CDR3 coding DNA: TGTTCCAGCAGCTTAACCGGGTTTAGCGGGACTCGAGATACGCAGTATTTT. This rearrangement joins TRBV7-3 to TRBJ2-3; 8 bases are a match to TRBD2. CDR1 and CDR2 (germline): SGHTA, FQGTGA. The CDR3 contains 17 residues.

V is TRBV28 and J is TRBJ1-5, with D unresolved. V was clipped by 7 bases and J by 7 bases, with 14 bases between them. The CDR3 has 13 amino acids. Per germline, CDR1 MDHEN and CDR2 SYDVKM. The CDR3 DNA reads TGTGCCAGCAACGAGGTTTGGCAACAGCCCCAGCATTTT. Its protein is CASNEVWQQPQHF.

This clone appeared once. The chain combines TRBV9 with TRBJ2-5; D not certain. The better agreement between TRBJ2-7 and the DNA end casts doubt on the J call. CDR1 is SGDLS and CDR2 is YYNGEE in the germline V gene. The CDR3 length is 14 residues. CDR3 region: CASSVGGSSYEQYF. The CDR3 DNA reads as TGTGCCAGCAGCGTAGGCGGCAGCTCCTACGAGCAGTACTTC.

This chain joins TRBV7-2 and TRBJ2-3, with 9 bases identical to TRBD1. The V gene's germline CDR1 is SGHTA and CDR2 FQGNSA. This CDR3 is 15 amino acids long. Trimming took 5 bases from V and 0 from J; bases not matched to a gene: 3. CDR3 region: CASSGTGTSTDTQYF. The DNA for the CDR3 is TGTGCCAGCAGCGGGACAGGGACTAGCACAGATACGCAGTATTTT.

A note on this clone: The junction differs from germline at one of its ends, possibly a read error. This chain joins TRBV7-9 and TRBJ2-5; D is possibly TRBD1 (6 bases). This CDR3 contains 15 residues. Germline CDR1 SEHNR, CDR2 FQNEAQ (reference sequence). CDR3 sequence: CASSQRTAPQEAQYF. For the CDR3, the DNA is TGTGCCAGCAGCCAACGGACAGCTCCCCAAGAGGCCCAGTACTTC.

This chain uses TRBV19 with TRBJ2-2; perhaps TRBD1 as D (5 bases). The ends were cut back, 5 bases at V and 6 bases at J, with 19 bases in the middle. There are 16 residues in the CDR3. Germline CDR1 reads LNHDA; CDR2 reads SQIVND (reference sequence). CDR3 sequence reads: CASSPTGRGFSGELFF. CDR3 DNA sequence: TGTGCCAGTAGTCCCACAGGAAGAGGATTCTCCGGGGAGCTGTTTTTT.

This clone appeared a few times. The V and J genes are TRBV4-2 and TRBJ1-1, with 7 bases aligning to TRBD1. V gave up 3 bases and J gave up 2 bases; unmatched junction bases: 6. The CDR3 has 15 residues. Germline V gene lookup returns CDR1 LGHNA and CDR2 YNFKEQ. CDR3 in DNA: TGTGCCAGCAGCCACTTGACAGGGATTAACACTGAAGCTTTCTTT. This translates into CASSHLTGINTEAFF.

The chain couples TRBV27 to TRBJ2-4, with D unclear. CDR1 and CDR2 from the germline V gene are MNHEY and SMNVEV (reference sequence). Trimming stripped 5 bases from V and 1 base from J, with 12 bases between. The CDR3 runs 15 residues. In DNA, the CDR3 is TGTGCCAGCAGTGAGGCTGGTGTGGCCAAAAACATTCAGTACTTC. Encoded protein: CASSEAGVAKNIQYF.

J is TRBJ2-5 and V is TRBV6-6; possibly TRBD2 for D (7 bases). This CDR3 has 14 amino acids. The germline V gene encodes CDR1 MNHNY and CDR2 SVGAGI (reference sequence). V was trimmed by 2 bases and J by 5 bases, leaving 12 bases between them. As DNA, the CDR3 is TGTGCCAGCAGTTACGGGGGGGGCACGGAGACCCAGTACTTC. Translation: CASSYGGGTETQYF.

This chain links TRBV7-2 with TRBJ1-2; 8 positions agree with TRBD1. The germline V gene encodes CDR1 SGHTA and CDR2 FQGNSA. Trimming cost V 4 bases and J 4 bases; bases outside gene matches: 2. This CDR3 has 13 amino acids. The CDR3 coding sequence is TGTGCCAGCAGCTCCGGACAGGGCTATGGCTACACCTTC. Its translation: CASSSGQGYGYTF.

The chain is built from TRBV11-2 and TRBJ2-7; no clear D. The germline V gene encodes CDR1 SGHAT and CDR2 FQNNGV. This CDR3 is 12 amino acids long. V was pared by 4 bases and J by 4 bases, with 8 bases between. The DNA of the CDR3 is TGTGCCAGCAGCTCCCTCAGATACGAGCAGTACTTC. Amino acid sequence: CASSSLRYEQYF.

The genes are TRBV7-2 and TRBJ2-1; TRBD1 matches at 7 bases. The length of the CDR3 is 16 residues. The V and J ends lost 4 bases and 5 bases, in that order; junction bases with no gene match: 11. Germline V gene sequence: CDR1 SGHTA, CDR2 FQGNSA. The CDR3 reads CASSSFGQVPDNEQFF. The CDR3 DNA sequence: TGTGCCAGCAGCTCCTTCGGACAGGTTCCGGACAATGAGCAGTTCTTC. The entire variable domain, with the rest obtained from reference TRBV7-2 and TRBJ2-1, is as follows: GAGVSQSPSNKVTEKGKDVELRCDPISGHTALYWYRQSLGQGLEFLIYFQGNSAPDKSGLPSDRFSAERTGGSVSTLTIQRTQQEDSAVYLCASSSFGQVPDNEQFFGPGTRLTVL.

The rearrangement joins TRBV6-1 to TRBJ1-1; the match to TRBD1 covers 8 bases. Germline V gene sequence: CDR1 MNHNS, CDR2 SASEGT. CDR3 length: 14 residues. V trimming: 4 bases; J trimming: 5 bases; junction bases outside the gene matches: 6. The CDR3 bases are TGTGCCAGCAGTGTTGAACAGGGGGTGACTGAAGCTTTCTTT. This codes for CASSVEQGVTEAFF.

The table lists this clone with a count of one. The rearrangement uses TRBV5-1 and TRBJ2-3; D uncertain. Per the germline V gene, CDR1 is SGHRS and CDR2 is YFSETQ. V was clipped by 3 bases and J by 2 bases, with 10 bases between them. There are 14 residues in the CDR3. DNA of the CDR3: TGCGCCAGCAGCTCGGGTCTAATCACAGATACGCAGTATTTT. The encoded protein is CASSSGLITDTQYF.

The gene calls are TRBV18 and TRBJ1-2; D is unclear. Germline loops: CDR1 KGHSH, CDR2 LQKENI. Trimming cost V 3 bases and J 0 bases, with 5 bases left between them. This CDR3 comprises 13 residues. CDR3 amino acids: CASSPSANYGYTF. The CDR3 bases are TGTGCCAGCTCACCGTCAGCTAACTATGGCTACACCTTC.

The chain combines TRBV9 with TRBJ2-3; the match to TRBD2 covers 10 bases. The J segment lost 0 bases and the V segment lost 6 bases, leaving 7 bases of the junction unmatched. The CDR3 is made up of 16 amino acids. CDR1 is SGDLS, CDR2 YYNGEE, per germline. CDR3 coding DNA: TGTGCCAGCACTAGCGGGAGCGCACGAAGCACAGATACGCAGTATTTT. This translates into CASTSGSARSTDTQYF.